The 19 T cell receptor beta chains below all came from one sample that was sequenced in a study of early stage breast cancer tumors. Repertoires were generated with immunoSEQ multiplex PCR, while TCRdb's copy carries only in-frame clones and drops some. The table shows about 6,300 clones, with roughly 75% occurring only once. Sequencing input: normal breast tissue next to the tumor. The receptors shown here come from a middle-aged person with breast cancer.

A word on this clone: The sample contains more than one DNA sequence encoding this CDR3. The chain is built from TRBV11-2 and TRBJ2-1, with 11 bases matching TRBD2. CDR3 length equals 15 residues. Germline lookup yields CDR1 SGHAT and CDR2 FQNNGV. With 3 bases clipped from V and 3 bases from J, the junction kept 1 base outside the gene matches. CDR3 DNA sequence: TGTGCCAGCAGCTTCGGGACTAGCGGCTACAATGAGCAGTTCTTC. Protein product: CASSFGTSGYNEQFF.

CDR3 sequence reads: CASSLDRGLTGELFF. The CDR3 DNA reads as TGTGCCAGCAGCTTGGACAGGGGGCTTACCGGGGAGCTGTTTTTT. The chain combines TRBV5-7 with TRBJ2-2, with 9 bases identical to TRBD1. TRBV5-7 is flagged as an ORF with uncertain function. Trimming took 0 bases from V and 5 from J; bases not matched to a gene: 2. The CDR3 totals 15 residues.

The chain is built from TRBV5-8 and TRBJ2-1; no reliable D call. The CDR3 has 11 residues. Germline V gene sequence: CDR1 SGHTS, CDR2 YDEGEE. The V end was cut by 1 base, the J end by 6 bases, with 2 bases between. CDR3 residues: CASSLFNEQFF. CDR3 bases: TGTGCCAGCAGCTTGTTCAATGAGCAGTTCTTC.

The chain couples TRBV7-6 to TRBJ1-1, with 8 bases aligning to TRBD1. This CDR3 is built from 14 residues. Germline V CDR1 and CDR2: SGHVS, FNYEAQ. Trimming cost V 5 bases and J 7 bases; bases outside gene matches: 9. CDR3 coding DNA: TGTGCCAGCAGCCAGGACAGGGCGAGAGGTGAAGCTTTCTTT. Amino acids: CASSQDRARGEAFF.

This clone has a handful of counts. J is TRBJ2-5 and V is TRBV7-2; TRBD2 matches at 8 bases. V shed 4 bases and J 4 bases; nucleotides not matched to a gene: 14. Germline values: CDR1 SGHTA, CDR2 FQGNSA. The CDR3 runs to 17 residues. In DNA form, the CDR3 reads TGTGCCAGCAGCTCCTTCCCTCGGGGGACTAGTGGAGAGACCCAGTACTTC. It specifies CASSSFPRGTSGETQYF.

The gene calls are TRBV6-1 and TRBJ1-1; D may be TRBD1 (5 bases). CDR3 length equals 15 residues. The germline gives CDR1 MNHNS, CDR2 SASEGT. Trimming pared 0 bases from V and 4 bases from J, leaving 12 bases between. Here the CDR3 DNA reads TGTGCCAGCAGTGAAGCCCCGTCGGGGGGCACTGAAGCTTTCTTT. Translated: CASSEAPSGGTEAFF.

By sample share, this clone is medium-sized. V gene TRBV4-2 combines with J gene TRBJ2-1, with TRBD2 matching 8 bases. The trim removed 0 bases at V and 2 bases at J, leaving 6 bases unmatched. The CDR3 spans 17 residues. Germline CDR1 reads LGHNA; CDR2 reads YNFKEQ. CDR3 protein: CASSQEASGSAYNEQFF. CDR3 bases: TGTGCCAGCAGCCAAGAGGCGAGCGGGAGCGCCTACAATGAGCAGTTCTTC.

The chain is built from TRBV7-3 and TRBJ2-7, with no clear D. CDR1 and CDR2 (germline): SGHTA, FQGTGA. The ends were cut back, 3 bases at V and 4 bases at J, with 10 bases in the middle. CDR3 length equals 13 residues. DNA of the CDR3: TGTGCCAGCAGCTTTCATCTGGTATACGAGCAGTACTTC. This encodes CASSFHLVYEQYF.

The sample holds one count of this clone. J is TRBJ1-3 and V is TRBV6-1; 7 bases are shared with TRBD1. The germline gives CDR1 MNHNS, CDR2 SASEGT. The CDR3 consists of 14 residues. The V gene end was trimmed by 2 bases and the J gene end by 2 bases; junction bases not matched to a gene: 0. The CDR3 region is CASSEQGAGNTIYF. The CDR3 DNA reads TGTGCCAGCAGTGAACAGGGGGCTGGAAACACCATATATTTT.

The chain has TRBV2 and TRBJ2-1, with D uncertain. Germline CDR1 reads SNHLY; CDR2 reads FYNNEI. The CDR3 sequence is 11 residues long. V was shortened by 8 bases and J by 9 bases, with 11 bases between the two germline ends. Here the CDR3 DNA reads TGTGCCAGCTCCGGGCCATTTGAGCAGTTCTTC. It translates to CASSGPFEQFF. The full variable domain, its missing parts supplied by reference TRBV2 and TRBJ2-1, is EPEVTQTPSHQVTQMGQEVILRCVPISNHLYFYWYRQILGQKVEFLVSFYNNEISEKSEIFDDQFSVERPDGSNFTLKIRSTKLEDSAMYFCASSGPFEQFFGPGTRLTVL.

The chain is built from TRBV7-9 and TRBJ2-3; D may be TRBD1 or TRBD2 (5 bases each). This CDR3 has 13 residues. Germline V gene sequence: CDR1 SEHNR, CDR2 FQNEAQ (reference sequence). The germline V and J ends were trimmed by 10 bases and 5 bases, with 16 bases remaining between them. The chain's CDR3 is CAIPWIGGDTQYF. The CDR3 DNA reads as TGTGCCATCCCGTGGATTGGGGGAGATACGCAGTATTTT.

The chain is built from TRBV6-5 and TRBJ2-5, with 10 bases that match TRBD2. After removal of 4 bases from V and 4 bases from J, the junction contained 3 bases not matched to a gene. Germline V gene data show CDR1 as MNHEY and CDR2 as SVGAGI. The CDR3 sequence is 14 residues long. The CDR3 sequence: CASSSLAGRETQYF. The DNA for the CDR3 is TGTGCCAGCAGTTCACTAGCGGGAAGAGAGACCCAGTACTTC.

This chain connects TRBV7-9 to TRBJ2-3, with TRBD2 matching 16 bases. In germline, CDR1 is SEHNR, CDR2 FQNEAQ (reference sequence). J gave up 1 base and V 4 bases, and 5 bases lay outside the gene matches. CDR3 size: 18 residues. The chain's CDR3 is CASSSGTSGRGGTDTQYF. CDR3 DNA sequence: TGTGCCAGCAGCTCCGGGACTAGCGGGAGGGGGGGCACAGATACGCAGTATTTT.

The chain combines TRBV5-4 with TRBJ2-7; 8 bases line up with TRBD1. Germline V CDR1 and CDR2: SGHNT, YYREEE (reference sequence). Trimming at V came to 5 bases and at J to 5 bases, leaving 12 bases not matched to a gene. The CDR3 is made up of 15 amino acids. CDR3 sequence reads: CASSPRTGWADEQYF. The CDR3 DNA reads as TGTGCCAGCAGTCCACGGACAGGGTGGGCGGACGAGCAGTACTTC.

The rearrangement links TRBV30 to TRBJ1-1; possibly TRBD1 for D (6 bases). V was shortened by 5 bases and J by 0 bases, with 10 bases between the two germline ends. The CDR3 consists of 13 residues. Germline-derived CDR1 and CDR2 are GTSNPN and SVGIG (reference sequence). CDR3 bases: TGTGCCTGGGAGGGACAAATGAACACTGAAGCTTTCTTT. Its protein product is CAWEGQMNTEAFF.

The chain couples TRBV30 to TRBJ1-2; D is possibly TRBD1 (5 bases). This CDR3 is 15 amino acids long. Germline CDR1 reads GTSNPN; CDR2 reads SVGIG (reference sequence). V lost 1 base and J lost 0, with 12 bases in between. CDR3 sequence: CAWSATGTANYGYTF. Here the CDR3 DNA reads TGTGCCTGGAGTGCCACCGGGACGGCTAACTATGGCTACACCTTC. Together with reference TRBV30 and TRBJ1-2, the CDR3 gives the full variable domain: SQTIHQWPATLVQPVGSPLSLECTVEGTSNPNLYWYRQAAGRGLQLLFYSVGIGQISSEVPQNLSASRPQDRQFILSSKKLLLSDSGFYLCAWSATGTANYGYTFGSGTRLTVV.

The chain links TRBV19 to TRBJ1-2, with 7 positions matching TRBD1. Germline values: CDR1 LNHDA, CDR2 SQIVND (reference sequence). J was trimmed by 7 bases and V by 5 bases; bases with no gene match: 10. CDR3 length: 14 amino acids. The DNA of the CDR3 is TGTGCCAGTAGTCCGACAGGGCGGCGAGGTGGCTACACCTTC. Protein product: CASSPTGRRGGYTF. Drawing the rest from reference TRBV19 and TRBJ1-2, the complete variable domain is DGGITQSPKYLFRKEGQNVTLSCEQNLNHDAMYWYRQDPGQGLRLIYYSQIVNDFQKGDIAEGYSVSREKKESFPLTVTSAQKNPTAFYLCASSPTGRRGGYTFGSGTRLTVV.

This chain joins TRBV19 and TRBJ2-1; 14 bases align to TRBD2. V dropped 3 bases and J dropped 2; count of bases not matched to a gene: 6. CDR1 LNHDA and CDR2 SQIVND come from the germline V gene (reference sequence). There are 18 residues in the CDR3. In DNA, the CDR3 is TGTGCCAGTAGTATGGGACTAGCGGGAGCTCGAGCCTACAATGAGCAGTTCTTC. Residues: CASSMGLAGARAYNEQFF.

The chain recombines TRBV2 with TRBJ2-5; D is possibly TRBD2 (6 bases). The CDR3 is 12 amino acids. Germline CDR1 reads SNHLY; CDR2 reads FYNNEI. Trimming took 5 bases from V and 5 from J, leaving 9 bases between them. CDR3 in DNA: TGTGCCAGCAGTCGGACTATGGAGACCCAGTACTTC. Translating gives CASSRTMETQYF.